Listed here are 10 T cell receptor beta chains from one sample, sequenced in a study of siplizumab effects on memory and regulatory T cells. Only in-frame clones appear in the TCRdb table, and some are missing; sequencing was by immunoSEQ multiplex PCR. The repertoire includes 100,000 to 120,000 clones, approximately 94% of them detected once, and 0.32% sits in the top ten. Material: CD4+ T cells sorted from blood. The source is a human donor in good health.

The chain recombines TRBV6-5 with TRBJ2-7; 7 bases map to TRBD2. The V and J ends lost 4 bases and 6 bases, in that order; junction bases with no gene match: 9. This CDR3 has 14 residues. Looked up from germline, CDR1 is MNHEY and CDR2 is SVGAGI. CDR3 DNA: TGTGCCAGCAGTTCCGGACTAGTGGGGCCCGAGCAGTACTTC. As protein: CASSSGLVGPEQYF.

The chain couples TRBV5-6 to TRBJ2-5; 7 nucleotides line up with TRBD2. Trimming at V came to 6 bases and at J to 0 bases, leaving 20 bases not matched to a gene. The germline gives CDR1 SGHDT, CDR2 YYEEEE. The length of the CDR3 is 19 residues. CDR3: CASTGGIGANSRYQETQYF. In nucleotides, the CDR3 is TGTGCCAGCACCGGGGGGATTGGGGCTAACTCCCGGTACCAAGAGACCCAGTACTTC.

The genes are TRBV14 and TRBJ2-5; 10 bases map to TRBD1. The CDR3 spans 16 residues. The germline V gene encodes CDR1 SGHDN and CDR2 FVKESK. The V gene end was trimmed by 1 base and the J gene end by 0 bases; junction bases not matched to a gene: 2. The CDR3 is CASSQGTGGYQETQYF. CDR3 nucleotides: TGTGCCAGCAGCCAAGGGACAGGGGGTTACCAAGAGACCCAGTACTTC.

The chain has TRBV7-6 and TRBJ2-7; D gene uncertain. Trimming stripped 3 bases from V and 6 bases from J, with 15 bases between. The germline CDR1 and CDR2 sequences are SGHVS and FNYEAQ. This CDR3 is 14 amino acids long. The CDR3 DNA is TGTGCCAGCAGCTTGGGATCGGGCCACGGCGAGCAGTACTTC. Amino acids: CASSLGSGHGEQYF.

The rearrangement uses TRBV14 and TRBJ2-3, with D unresolved. The CDR3 loop spans 16 amino acids. V gave up 3 bases and J gave up 2 bases, with 15 bases separating them. CDR1 is SGHDN and CDR2 is FVKESK in the germline V gene. The CDR3 sequence: CASSHRRPLSTDTQYF. DNA of the CDR3: TGTGCCAGCAGCCACAGAAGGCCCCTTTCCACAGATACGCAGTATTTT.

V gene TRBV7-3 combines with J gene TRBJ2-5, with D possibly being TRBD1 or TRBD2 (5 bases each). Trimming cost V 4 bases and J 2 bases, with 8 bases left between them. Germline V gene lookup returns CDR1 SGHTA and CDR2 FQGTGA. This CDR3 comprises 13 residues. CDR3 sequence (DNA): TGTGCCAGCAGCTCTGGGGGTCAAGAGACCCAGTACTTC. Translation: CASSSGGQETQYF. Combining the CDR3 with reference TRBV7-3 and TRBJ2-5 gives the whole variable domain GAGVSQTPSNKVTEKGKYVELRCDPISGHTALYWYRQSLGQGPEFLIYFQGTGAADDSGLPNDRFFAVRPEGSVSTLKIQRTERGDSAVYLCASSSGGQETQYFGPGTRLLVL.

This chain connects TRBV19 to TRBJ2-1; 10 bases fit TRBD2. This CDR3 has 20 amino acids. The junction had 17 bases not matched to a gene; V was cut back by 6 bases and J by 0 bases. CDR1 and CDR2 (germline): LNHDA, SQIVND (reference sequence). DNA for the CDR3: TGTGCCAGTAGCAGAAGACTAGCGGGTCGCAACGGGAACTCCTACAATGAGCAGTTCTTC. It specifies CASSRRLAGRNGNSYNEQFF.

The chain joins TRBV6-5 to TRBJ1-1; 10 bases fit TRBD1. The CDR3 is 13 amino acids. The germline CDR1 and CDR2 sequences are MNHEY and SVGAGI. J gave up 12 bases and V 6 bases, and 10 bases lay outside the gene matches. The CDR3 reads CASRRPGTGETFF. The CDR3 DNA reads as TGTGCCAGCAGACGTCCCGGGACAGGGGAAACTTTCTTT.

CDR3 amino acids: CASSIKQDYGYTF. The CDR3 region has the DNA TGTGCCAGTAGTATTAAACAGGACTATGGCTACACCTTC. The V call is TRBV19, the J call TRBJ1-2; perhaps TRBD1 as D (5 bases). The CDR3 has 13 amino acids. The V gene's germline CDR1 is LNHDA and CDR2 SQIVND (reference sequence). V was pared by 3 bases and J by 3 bases, with 8 bases between.

The chain is built from TRBV11-2 and TRBJ1-2, with TRBD1 matching over 8 bases. There are 13 residues in the CDR3. From germline, CDR1 is SGHAT and CDR2 FQNNGV. J lost 6 bases, V lost 4 bases, and 4 bases had no gene match. The CDR3 nucleotides read TGTGCCAGCAGCTATGGGACAGGCGATGGCTACACCTTC. Its protein is CASSYGTGDGYTF.